The 17 T cell receptor beta chains given below trace back to one sample, sequenced in a study of cytomegalovirus exposure and HLA in healthy donors. PCR was performed using 60 Vbeta and 13 Jbeta primers. Only in-frame clones appear in the TCRdb table, and some are missing; sequencing was by immunoSEQ multiplex PCR. The sample table includes fewer than 85,000 clones. Sequences were obtained from PBMCs. The source of these receptors is a woman aged 40 to 50 in good health and CMV-seropositive.

The CDR3 loop is CASSLGGGGRYEQYF. The CDR3 nucleotides are TGTGCCAGCAGCCTAGGAGGCGGGGGTCGGTACGAGCAGTACTTC. The chain recombines TRBV7-4 with TRBJ2-7, with 7 nucleotides matching TRBD2. The germline CDR1 and CDR2 sequences are SGHVT and SQSDAQ. The CDR3 is 15 amino acids. J lost 4 bases, V lost 5 bases, and 11 bases had no gene match.

The CDR3 reads CASSNLGGMNYGYTF. The DNA of the CDR3 is TGTGCCAGCAGCAACCTTGGGGGCATGAACTATGGCTACACCTTC. The V gene is TRBV7-8, the J gene TRBJ1-2; TRBD1 is a possible D gene (6 bases). Germline-derived CDR1 and CDR2 are SGHVS and FQNEAQ. This CDR3 spans 15 amino acids. V was pared by 5 bases and J by 2 bases, with 15 bases between.

The CDR3 DNA follows: TGTGCCAGCAGCTTGGACCGGGACAGGGATGTGTTCTTC. It specifies CASSLDRDRDVFF. The chain is built from TRBV7-9 and TRBJ2-1; 9 bases fit TRBD1. V dropped 3 bases and J dropped 15; count of bases not matched to a gene: 9. Per the germline V gene, CDR1 is SEHNR and CDR2 is FQNEAQ (reference sequence). This CDR3 is built from 13 residues.

This chain uses TRBV7-3 with TRBJ2-5, with 10 positions matching TRBD2. Germline lookup yields CDR1 SGHTA and CDR2 FQGTGA. V dropped 2 bases and J dropped 4; count of bases not matched to a gene: 7. This CDR3 contains 16 residues. The CDR3 sequence: CASSLGASGGVETQYF. The CDR3 region has the DNA TGTGCCAGCAGCTTAGGGGCTAGCGGGGGAGTAGAGACCCAGTACTTC.

This sequence joins TRBV27 and TRBJ2-1, with TRBD2 identical over 8 bases. V trimming: 7 bases; J trimming: 5 bases; junction bases outside the gene matches: 7. This CDR3 has 14 residues. Germline V gives CDR1 MNHEY, CDR2 SMNVEV (reference sequence). The CDR3 reads CASKPGGENNEQFF. CDR3 nucleotides: TGTGCCAGCAAACCGGGAGGGGAGAACAATGAGCAGTTCTTC.

The chain is built from TRBV2 and TRBJ1-3; D may be TRBD1 (6 bases). V dropped 6 bases and J dropped 3 bases, with 15 bases sitting between them. This CDR3 comprises 15 residues. The germline V gene has CDR1 SNHLY and CDR2 FYNNEI. This CDR3 is CASSEQGRVGNTIYF. The CDR3 DNA is TGTGCCAGCAGCGAACAGGGCAGAGTTGGAAACACCATATATTTT.

The chain carries TRBV2 and TRBJ2-3; D is undetermined. Germline loops: CDR1 SNHLY, CDR2 FYNNEI. CDR3 size: 14 residues. Trimming left V 3 bases short and J 6 bases short, with 13 bases between. This chain's CDR3 is CASSDWASRDTQYF. The DNA of the CDR3 is TGTGCCAGCAGTGATTGGGCCAGCCGGGATACGCAGTATTTT.

The chain links TRBV9 to TRBJ2-3; tentatively, D is TRBD2 (6 bases). The V and J ends lost 0 bases and 2 bases respectively, with 10 bases between them. In germline, CDR1 is SGDLS, CDR2 YYNGEE. The CDR3 has 15 amino acids. CDR3 sequence reads: CASSVVSGLTDTQYF. CDR3 DNA sequence: TGTGCCAGCAGCGTAGTTAGCGGCCTCACAGATACGCAGTATTTT. The variable domain in full, completed from reference TRBV9 and TRBJ2-3, reads DSGVTQTPKHLITATGQRVTLRCSPRSGDLSVYWYQQSLDQGLQFLIQYYNGEERAKGNILERFSAQQFPDLHSELNLSSLELGDSALYFCASSVVSGLTDTQYFGPGTRLTVL.

The chain couples TRBV2 to TRBJ1-6; a weak D match, TRBD1 (6 bases). The germline CDR1 and CDR2 sequences are SNHLY and FYNNEI. This CDR3 has 13 amino acids. The V gene lost 3 bases and the J gene lost 14 bases, with 14 bases spanning the gap. Written as DNA, the CDR3 is TGTGCCAGCAGTGATCGGGACACCGACGCCCTCCACTTT. Translating it yields CASSDRDTDALHF.

The rearrangement uses TRBV2 and TRBJ1-4; TRBD1 agrees at 8 bases. Germline lookup yields CDR1 SNHLY and CDR2 FYNNEI. J lost 8 bases, V lost 7 bases, and 9 bases had no gene match. CDR3 length: 14 amino acids. The DNA of the CDR3 is TGTGCCAGCAACCGACAGGGGCTGGAGGAAAAACTGTTTTTT. Amino acids: CASNRQGLEEKLFF.

The chain couples TRBV19 to TRBJ2-7; a weak D match, TRBD1 (6 bases). Deletions cut 4 bases from V and 3 bases from J, with 16 bases between. The CDR3 loop spans 15 amino acids. CDR1 and CDR2 (germline): LNHDA, SQIVND (reference sequence). DNA for the CDR3: TGTGCCAGTAGTACCCAGTGGGGGCGAAACTACGAGCAGTACTTC. This translates into CASSTQWGRNYEQYF.

The chain employs TRBV4-2 and TRBJ1-1; D remains unclear. The germline CDR1 and CDR2 sequences are LGHNA and YNFKEQ. The CDR3 extends over 17 amino acids. V lost 5 bases and J lost 1, with 20 bases in between. CDR3 sequence reads: CASSGIGGESTNTEAFF. The CDR3 DNA is TGTGCCAGCAGCGGAATAGGCGGGGAGAGCACGAACACTGAAGCTTTCTTT.

A note on this clone: This specimen includes other DNA sequences encoding the same CDR3. The V call is TRBV7-2, the J call TRBJ2-1; possibly TRBD2 for D (6 bases). This CDR3 spans 15 amino acids. V was trimmed by 1 base and J by 5 bases, leaving 12 bases between them. From germline, CDR1 is SGHTA and CDR2 FQGNSA. In nucleotides, the CDR3 is TGTGCCAGCAGCTTAGGGGCGGGGACTCACAATGAGCAGTTCTTC. Its protein product is CASSLGAGTHNEQFF.

The V gene is TRBV15, the J gene TRBJ1-2; 8 bases align to TRBD1. Trimming at V came to 3 bases and at J to 2 bases, leaving 8 bases not matched to a gene. CDR3 size: 16 residues. Germline V gives CDR1 LNHNV, CDR2 YYDKDF (reference sequence). Here the CDR3 reads CATSRIRTGQNYGYTF. The CDR3 coding sequence is TGTGCCACCAGCAGGATACGGACAGGGCAGAACTATGGCTACACCTTC.

This chain uses TRBV4-2 with TRBJ2-5, with 8 bases that match TRBD2. V was pared by 1 base and J by 4 bases, with 5 bases of the junction left unmatched. In germline, CDR1 is LGHNA, CDR2 YNFKEQ. CDR3 length: 15 amino acids. The CDR3 protein is CASSQAGGGTETQYF. Written as DNA, the CDR3 is TGTGCCAGCAGCCAAGCGGGCGGGGGGACAGAGACCCAGTACTTC.

The chain is built from TRBV4-1 and TRBJ2-5; TRBD2 matches 7 bases. The CDR3 is 16 residues long. CDR1 MGHRA and CDR2 YSYEKL come from the germline V gene. The V segment lost 2 bases and the J segment 2 bases; nucleotides outside the gene matches: 8. The CDR3 loop reads CASSQRNAGDQETQYF. In nucleotides, the CDR3 is TGCGCCAGCAGCCAACGAAATGCGGGGGATCAAGAGACCCAGTACTTC.

V gene TRBV25-1 combines with J gene TRBJ1-2, with D perhaps matching TRBD1 (6 bases). V shed 6 bases and J shed 1 base, with 9 bases lying between them. Looked up from germline, CDR1 is MGHDK and CDR2 is SYGVNS. CDR3 length: 13 amino acids. The CDR3 region is CASRGQLNYGYTF. The CDR3 bases are TGTGCCAGCAGAGGACAGCTTAACTATGGCTACACCTTC.